This T cell receptor (beta chain) came from a study of T cells in Graves' hyperthyroidism and ophthalmopathy. Broader study findings: For ophthalmopathy, model prediction preceded onset by a median 6.5 months.

Germline values: CDR1 MNHNS, CDR2 SASEGT. This CDR3 spans 16 amino acids. The ends were cut back, 2 bases at V and 4 bases at J, with 12 bases in the middle. Using RNA transcripts as the source, TCR beta CDR3 regions were amplified. The HTBI primer set was used in a first-round RT-PCR of the TCR CDR3. TCRdb re-derived calls from the multiplex PCR reads in MiXCR, one entry per CDR3 protein. The table has approximately 700,000 distinct CDR3 sequences, 45% seen once. Note on this clonotype: Its target is unknown.

Sequenced: peripheral blood or thyroid tissue (not recorded which). This chain connects TRBV6-1 to TRBJ2-6; TRBD1 might be the D (6 bases). The receptor was isolated from an adult man with Graves' disease, either hyperthyroidism or ophthalmopathy (not recorded which). The CDR3 protein is CASSELPGVGANVLTF. The CDR3 DNA reads TGTGCCAGCAGTGAATTGCCAGGGGTAGGGGCCAACGTCCTGACTTTC.